This T cell receptor beta chain comes out of a study of CD8 T cells in Susac syndrome. V dropped 3 bases and J dropped 2 bases, with 1 base sitting between them. This CDR3 has 12 residues. The germline V gene has CDR1 KGHDR and CDR2 SFDVKD. TEMRA cells were FACS-enriched, while CD8+ and CD4+ T cells were negatively isolated. When the RNA was reverse transcribed, random hexamers were used with an input of 0.5 to 1 ug. Using its own MiXCR run on the immunoSEQ multiplex PCR reads, TCRdb lists one record per CDR3 protein. Among 150,000 to 200,000 distinct CDR3 sequences listed, approximately 94% were seen once.

The sequenced sample was CD4+ T cells from PBMCs. This TCR came from a human donor with multiple sclerosis. This chain uses TRBV24-1 with TRBJ1-5; D uncertain. CDR3 sequence: CATSDGNQPQHF. Here the CDR3 DNA reads TGTGCCACCAGTGATGGCAATCAGCCCCAGCATTTT.